Given below is one T cell receptor (beta chain) in context. With V trimmed by 9 bases and J by 4 bases, 8 bases remained unmatched. This CDR3 contains 13 residues. Germline V gene data show CDR1 as KGHDR and CDR2 as SFDVKD. This entry is derived from a study of blood T cell repertoires in COVID-19. TCRdb's table, derived via immunoSEQ multiplex PCR, lists solely in-frame clones and lacks some. The sample has around 91,000 clones, 85% seen once. The rearrangement links TRBV24-1 to TRBJ2-7; 7 positions agree with TRBD2. The sequenced sample consisted of peripheral blood. The origin of this receptor is a man of 80 years or more with acute or convalescent COVID-19. CDR3 sequence reads: CATESGTTYEQYF. The CDR3 region has the DNA TGTGCCACCGAAAGCGGGACCACTTACGAGCAGTACTTC.